The next 8 T cell receptor beta chains were all read from a single sample in a study of cytomegalovirus exposure and HLA in healthy donors. The PCR was carried out with 60 Vbeta primers and 13 Jbeta primers. Profiled with immunoSEQ multiplex PCR; TCRdb holds only in-frame clones, not every one. The sample has about 160,000 clones, over 70% seen once. Specimen: PBMCs. The origin of the receptors is a woman aged 45-65 years in good health and CMV-seropositive.

This clone occurred once. The chain has TRBV7-3 and TRBJ2-1, with D tentatively TRBD2 (5 bases). Trimming cost V 5 bases and J 7 bases, with 18 bases left between them. Germline CDR1 reads SGHTA; CDR2 reads FQGTGA. This CDR3 has 15 residues. The CDR3 DNA reads TGTGCCAGCAGCCCCGGGAACTCAGCTACGAATGAGCAGTTCTTC. Translation gives CASSPGNSATNEQFF. The full variable domain, its missing parts supplied by reference TRBV7-3 and TRBJ2-1, is GAGVSQTPSNKVTEKGKYVELRCDPISGHTALYWYRQSLGQGPEFLIYFQGTGAADDSGLPNDRFFAVRPEGSVSTLKIQRTERGDSAVYLCASSPGNSATNEQFFGPGTRLTVL.

This sequence joins TRBV11-2 and TRBJ2-3, with 7 bases fitting TRBD2. Trimming removed 5 bases from V and 3 bases from J; junction bases left unmatched: 8. The CDR3 has 15 amino acids. CDR1 and CDR2 (germline): SGHAT, FQNNGV. The CDR3 loop is CASSPVGGRTDTQYF. The CDR3 DNA follows: TGTGCCAGCAGCCCCGTCGGGGGGAGAACAGATACGCAGTATTTT.

This chain uses TRBV29-1 with TRBJ2-3, with TRBD2 identical over 11 bases. Germline trimming cut 7 bases from V and 6 bases from J; bases unmatched to any gene: 15. Germline V gene lookup returns CDR1 SQVTM and CDR2 ANQGSEA. The CDR3 is made up of 16 amino acids. The CDR3 coding sequence is TGCAGCGCCTCCGGAGATGCTAGCGGGGGGCCGGATACGCAGTATTTT. It specifies CSASGDASGGPDTQYF.

V and J are TRBV15 and TRBJ2-1, with TRBD2 matching over 9 bases. J lost 2 bases, V lost 3 bases, and 5 bases had no gene match. Germline V CDR1 and CDR2: LNHNV, YYDKDF (reference sequence). The length of the CDR3 is 16 residues. This chain's CDR3 is CATSREPSGAYNEQFF. The CDR3 coding sequence is TGTGCCACCAGCAGGGAACCTAGCGGGGCCTACAATGAGCAGTTCTTC.

J is TRBJ2-1 and V is TRBV30; 11 nucleotides align to TRBD2. The CDR3 contains 14 residues. Trimming took 1 base from V and 9 from J; bases not matched to a gene: 5. Germline lookup yields CDR1 GTSNPN and CDR2 SVGIG (reference sequence). The CDR3: CAWSEGLAGSEQFF. DNA for the CDR3: TGTGCCTGGAGTGAAGGACTAGCGGGTTCTGAGCAGTTCTTC.

The chain carries TRBV7-3 and TRBJ1-2, with D unresolved. Trimming removed 5 bases at V and 3 bases at J, with 13 bases between. The CDR3 runs to 14 residues. Germline V gene sequence: CDR1 SGHTA, CDR2 FQGTGA. The CDR3 DNA sequence: TGTGCCAGCAGCCCAAACGGGTTTGACTATGGCTACACCTTC. Protein: CASSPNGFDYGYTF.

The genes are TRBV10-3 and TRBJ2-1; perhaps TRBD1 as D (5 bases). Germline V gives CDR1 ENHRY, CDR2 SYGVKD. This CDR3 is 12 amino acids long. V was clipped by 10 bases and J by 8 bases, with 15 bases between them. The CDR3 nucleotides are TGTGCCACTGGGCAGGGTGGCGATGAGCAGTTCTTC. Translated, it gives CATGQGGDEQFF.

The chain carries TRBV5-1 and TRBJ1-1; D might be TRBD1 (6 bases). V lost 6 bases to trimming and J lost 6 bases, with 15 bases between them. The CDR3 is made up of 13 amino acids. Germline CDR1 reads SGHRS; CDR2 reads YFSETQ. The CDR3 nucleotides are TGCGCCAGCAACTCTACAGGGCATGCTGAAGCTTTCTTT. It codes for CASNSTGHAEAFF. Filled out from reference TRBV5-1 and TRBJ1-1, the complete variable domain reads KAGVTQTPRYLIKTRGQQVTLSCSPISGHRSVSWYQQTPGQGLQFLFEYFSETQRNKGNFPGRFSGRQFSNSRSEMNVSTLELGDSALYLCASNSTGHAEAFFGQGTRLTVV.